This T cell receptor (beta chain) was profiled in a study of T cell repertoires in cytomegalovirus infection. Looking at the study overall: Recently identified HLA-C-restricted CMV epitopes and well-studied HLA-B-restricted CMV epitopes were used by the study. In public TCR beta signatures, there were indications of both CMV infection and matching HLA type. Points from the study as a whole: In two of eight donors, the top clonotype was HLA-C-restricted CMV-specific. Cumulative public TCR beta family frequency identified CMV carriers with the relevant HLA.

CDR3 length: 15 amino acids. Germline values: CDR1 DFQATT, CDR2 SNEGSKA (reference sequence). Between the trimmed V and J ends, which lost 0 bases and 1 base, there was a span of 12 bases. Note on this clonotype: Its cognate antigen is unknown.

MiXCR was run by TCRdb on the reads, yielding one entry per CDR3 protein. Of roughly 860,000 distinct CDR3 sequences in the sample, around a third were seen once. Sequencing was performed on cultured CD8+ T cells from PBMCs, taken from culture after CMV antigen stimulation. This TCR was sampled from a human donor in good health (CMV status not recorded). Some clones in this sample may be carry-over from other donors' samples. V and J are TRBV20-1 and TRBJ1-1; the D is unclear. This CDR3 is CSAREGITSNTEAFF. DNA of the CDR3: TGCAGTGCTAGAGAGGGAATTACCTCGAACACTGAAGCTTTCTTT.